These 28 T cell receptor beta chains came from one sample sequenced in a study of shared clonotypes between healthy human individuals. Clones were sequenced by immunoSEQ multiplex PCR, and TCRdb holds only the in-frame ones, with some missing. The repertoire holds millions of clones, with 93% as singletons. CD45RO-negative CD8 cells positively selected for CCR7 made up the naive population, which excluded terminally differentiated effector memory CD45RA+ cells. Sequencing was done on a sample of naive CD8+ T cells from PBMCs. The source of these receptors is a young man in good health. Some clones in this sample may be carry-over from other donors' samples.

The V gene is TRBV2, the J gene TRBJ2-3, with 13 bases aligning to TRBD2. This CDR3 spans 16 amino acids. CDR1 SNHLY and CDR2 FYNNEI come from the germline V gene. The junction had 5 bases not matched to a gene; V was cut back by 6 bases and J by 2 bases. CDR3 sequence: CASSPGLAGVTDTQYF. CDR3 nucleotide sequence: TGTGCCAGCAGCCCCGGACTAGCGGGAGTCACAGATACGCAGTATTTT.

As concerns this clone: This sample also contains other DNA sequences that code for the same CDR3. The rearrangement links TRBV6-5 to TRBJ2-5; maybe TRBD2 (6 bases). The germline CDR1 and CDR2 sequences are MNHEY and SVGAGI. Between the trimmed V and J ends, which lost 2 bases and 5 bases, there was a span of 9 bases. CDR3 length: 13 residues. The CDR3 region is CASSYAGRETQYF. The CDR3 DNA reads TGTGCCAGCAGTTACGCAGGGAGGGAGACCCAGTACTTC.

Notes on this clone: Other DNA sequences in the sample encode the same CDR3. The chain is built from TRBV27 and TRBJ2-1, with a possible D match to TRBD2 (5 bases). Per germline, CDR1 MNHEY and CDR2 SMNVEV (reference sequence). This CDR3 contains 15 residues. Deletions cut 3 bases from V and 7 bases from J, with 16 bases between. CDR3 coding DNA: TGTGCCAGCAGTTTTGCGGGCGGCCCCGGGAATGAGCAGTTCTTC. It is translated as CASSFAGGPGNEQFF.

V usage is TRBV5-6 and J usage is TRBJ1-6; D is ambiguous. With 2 bases removed from V and 8 bases from J, the gap between germline ends came to 11 bases. This CDR3 is 14 amino acids long. The germline gives CDR1 SGHDT, CDR2 YYEEEE. CDR3 DNA sequence: TGTGCCAGCAGCTTAGGGCGGTACCATTCACCCCTCCACTTT. It codes for CASSLGRYHSPLHF. Full variable domain (remainder filled in from reference TRBV5-6 and TRBJ1-6): DAGVTQSPTHLIKTRGQQVTLRCSPKSGHDTVSWYQQALGQGPQFIFQYYEEEERQRGNFPDRFSGHQFPNYSSELNVNALLLGDSALYLCASSLGRYHSPLHFGNGTRLTVT.

The chain combines TRBV4-1 with TRBJ2-5; 9 nucleotides match TRBD1. This CDR3 comprises 16 residues. The junction had 9 bases not matched to a gene; V was cut back by 3 bases and J by 4 bases. CDR1 MGHRA and CDR2 YSYEKL come from the germline V gene. CDR3 bases: TGCGCCAGCAGCCAGCCGGGACAGGGTACAGGAGAGACCCAGTACTTC. As protein: CASSQPGQGTGETQYF.

The chain recombines TRBV4-3 with TRBJ2-2; 7 bases match TRBD1. V was pared by 2 bases and J by 7 bases, with 13 bases of the junction left unmatched. Germline assignment: CDR1 LGHNA and CDR2 YSLEER. The CDR3 runs 17 residues. The CDR3 coding sequence is TGCGCCAGCAGCCAAAATTGGTTACAGGGGAAGGACGGGGAGCTGTTTTTT. It translates to CASSQNWLQGKDGELFF.

As concerns this clone: Other DNA sequences within the sample encode an identical CDR3. The chain employs TRBV27 and TRBJ2-3; D possibly corresponds to TRBD2 (5 bases). Germline CDR1 is MNHEY and CDR2 is SMNVEV (reference sequence). The CDR3 is 14 residues long. V was cut by 3 bases and J by 2 bases, with 9 bases left in between. CDR3 nucleotide sequence: TGTGCCAGCAGTTTGAGGGCTTCCACAGATACGCAGTATTTT. Translated: CASSLRASTDTQYF.

The CDR3 protein is CASSPLTSSGELFF. Here the CDR3 DNA reads TGTGCCAGTAGTCCCTTGACTAGTTCCGGGGAGCTGTTTTTT. The genes are TRBV19 and TRBJ2-2, with D possibly TRBD2 on 6 matching bases. The CDR3 is 14 amino acids. The germline gives CDR1 LNHDA, CDR2 SQIVND (reference sequence). V lost 5 bases to trimming and J lost 6 bases, with 13 bases between them.

The V and J genes are TRBV7-2 and TRBJ1-3; unclear D gene. With 4 bases removed from V and 4 bases from J, the gap between germline ends came to 5 bases. Germline V gene sequence: CDR1 SGHTA, CDR2 FQGNSA. This CDR3 spans 12 amino acids. CDR3 DNA: TGTGCCAGCAGCTACGGAGGAAACACCATATATTTT. Its translation: CASSYGGNTIYF.

This rearrangement joins TRBV6-1 to TRBJ1-5, with D possibly being TRBD1 (5 bases). The germline gives CDR1 MNHNS, CDR2 SASEGT. The length of the CDR3 is 15 residues. Trimming shortened V by 10 bases and J by 6 bases, and 22 bases separated the two germline ends. Here the CDR3 DNA reads TGTGCCATCAGCCCCGGGGGTGTAGGTTCTCAGCCCCAGCATTTT. It yields the protein CAISPGGVGSQPQHF.

The rearrangement joins TRBV6-5 to TRBJ2-1, with D unresolved. V was clipped by 2 bases and J by 1 base, with 9 bases between them. CDR1 and CDR2 from the germline V gene are MNHEY and SVGAGI. The length of the CDR3 is 15 residues. The CDR3, as DNA: TGTGCCAGCAGTTACAAACCCCTTTCCTACAATGAGCAGTTCTTC. Translated: CASSYKPLSYNEQFF.

This chain connects TRBV11-2 to TRBJ2-2; D gene ambiguous. In germline, CDR1 is SGHAT, CDR2 FQNNGV. Trimming took 5 bases from V and 2 from J, leaving 6 bases between them. This CDR3 is built from 13 residues. The DNA of the CDR3 is TGTGCCAGCAGCGATCTTAACACCGGGGAGCTGTTTTTT. Protein product: CASSDLNTGELFF. Full variable domain (outside the CDR3, taken from reference TRBV11-2 and TRBJ2-2): EAGVAQSPRYKIIEKRQSVAFWCNPISGHATLYWYQQILGQGPKLLIQFQNNGVVDDSQLPKDRFSAERLKGVDSTLKIQPAKLEDSAVYLCASSDLNTGELFFGEGSRLTVL.

Here the CDR3 reads CASSPPGGYTEAFF. CDR3 DNA sequence: TGCGCCAGCAGCCCGCCGGGGGGGTACACTGAAGCTTTCTTT. V and J are TRBV5-1 and TRBJ1-1; D may be TRBD1 (5 bases). V lost 4 bases, J lost 3 bases, and 13 bases lay in between. Germline values: CDR1 SGHRS, CDR2 YFSETQ. The CDR3 has 14 residues.

The chain employs TRBV7-9 and TRBJ1-2, with D perhaps TRBD1 (5 bases). The CDR3 runs to 12 residues. Germline CDR1 is SEHNR and CDR2 is FQNEAQ (reference sequence). V lost 4 bases and J lost 6, with 9 bases in between. The CDR3 sequence: CASSSVDNGYTF. DNA of the CDR3: TGTGCCAGCAGCTCCGTGGACAATGGCTACACCTTC.

The V gene is TRBV19, the J gene TRBJ2-1; possibly TRBD2 for D (6 bases). The CDR3 is 13 amino acids. V lost 4 bases to trimming and J lost 6 bases, with 10 bases between them. The germline V gene encodes CDR1 LNHDA and CDR2 SQIVND (reference sequence). CDR3 coding DNA: TGTGCCAGTAGTACATGGACTACCAATGAGCAGTTCTTC. Protein sequence: CASSTWTTNEQFF.

The chain has TRBV7-3 and TRBJ2-1, with no clear D. Trimming shortened V by 5 bases and J by 1 base, and 12 bases separated the two germline ends. This CDR3 region has 15 residues. Germline V gene sequence: CDR1 SGHTA, CDR2 FQGTGA. As DNA, the CDR3 is TGTGCCAGCAGCCCGGACCTAGGGTCCTACAATGAGCAGTTCTTC. It yields the protein CASSPDLGSYNEQFF.

Concerning this clone itself: This sample also contains other DNA sequences that code for the same CDR3. The chain employs TRBV9 and TRBJ1-1, with D perhaps TRBD1 (5 bases). The CDR3 spans 14 residues. V was clipped by 0 bases and J by 4 bases, with 10 bases between them. Germline V gives CDR1 SGDLS, CDR2 YYNGEE. CDR3 bases: TGTGCCAGCAGCGTAGCTGGGGGACGCACTGAAGCTTTCTTT. Encoded protein: CASSVAGGRTEAFF.

The V gene is TRBV4-1, the J gene TRBJ2-2; D ambiguous. V shed 0 bases and J shed 6 bases, with 23 bases lying between them. The germline V gene encodes CDR1 MGHRA and CDR2 YSYEKL. The CDR3 sequence is 19 residues long. CDR3 bases: TGCGCCAGCAGCCAAGAGTCATGGGCGACACTAACGACCGCCGGGGAGCTGTTTTTT. Translating it yields CASSQESWATLTTAGELFF.

CDR3 sequence: CASSPLWQETQYF. CDR3 sequence (DNA): TGTGCCAGCAGCCCCCTCTGGCAAGAGACCCAGTACTTC. This chain links TRBV7-9 with TRBJ2-5; D uncertain. The CDR3 contains 13 residues. In germline, CDR1 is SEHNR, CDR2 FQNEAQ (reference sequence). V lost 5 bases, J lost 2 bases, and 9 bases lay in between.

The J gene is TRBJ2-1, the V gene TRBV29-1; 9 positions match TRBD2. Germline V gives CDR1 SQVTM, CDR2 ANQGSEA. The CDR3 spans 16 residues. V lost 0 bases to trimming and J lost 7 bases; unmatched junction nucleotides: 10. The CDR3 nucleotides are TGCAGCGTTGAAGATTGGGTTAGCGGGAGATGGAATGAGCAGTTCTTC. It encodes CSVEDWVSGRWNEQFF.

The rearrangement joins TRBV4-3 to TRBJ1-1; no firm D call. Trimming took off 0 bases at V and 0 bases at J, with 8 bases between the two ends. The length of the CDR3 is 15 residues. Germline-derived CDR1 and CDR2 are LGHNA and YSLEER. The CDR3 protein is CASSQEEFLNTEAFF. In DNA form, the CDR3 reads TGCGCCAGCAGCCAAGAAGAATTCTTGAACACTGAAGCTTTCTTT.

The CDR3 region is CASSQLPGQGAEPYEQYF. The CDR3 nucleotides are TGTGCCAGCAGCCAACTACCGGGACAGGGGGCAGAACCCTACGAGCAGTACTTC. The chain is built from TRBV14 and TRBJ2-7; TRBD1 matches 12 bases. V shed 2 bases, J shed 2 bases, and the junction held 10 bases outside the gene matches. This CDR3 is 18 amino acids long. Germline V gene lookup returns CDR1 SGHDN and CDR2 FVKESK.

This chain joins TRBV4-2 and TRBJ2-1; 12 positions match TRBD2. CDR1 and CDR2 from the germline V gene are LGHNA and YNFKEQ. V lost 4 bases to trimming and J lost 8 bases; unmatched junction nucleotides: 9. The CDR3 contains 16 residues. CDR3 loop: CASSLRTSGNFDEQFF. Here the CDR3 DNA reads TGTGCCAGCAGCCTACGGACTAGCGGGAACTTTGATGAGCAGTTCTTC.

The chain has TRBV7-2 and TRBJ2-7, with a possible D match to TRBD2 (6 bases). This CDR3 region has 13 residues. Germline V gene data show CDR1 as SGHTA and CDR2 as FQGNSA. Trimming left V 4 bases short and J 3 bases short, with 10 bases between. The CDR3 sequence: CASSYFGGYEQYF. CDR3 bases: TGTGCCAGCAGCTACTTCGGGGGCTACGAGCAGTACTTC. The full variable domain, completed using reference TRBV7-2 and TRBJ2-7, is GAGVSQSPSNKVTEKGKDVELRCDPISGHTALYWYRQSLGQGLEFLIYFQGNSAPDKSGLPSDRFSAERTGGSVSTLTIQRTQQEDSAVYLCASSYFGGYEQYFGPGTRLTVT.

V usage is TRBV2 and J usage is TRBJ2-1, with D tentatively TRBD1 (5 bases). The CDR3 length is 15 residues. V lost 3 bases, J lost 6 bases, and 15 bases lay in between. Germline assignment: CDR1 SNHLY and CDR2 FYNNEI. CDR3 bases: TGTGCCAGCAGTGAGTCTCTCAGGGTGGGCAATGAGCAGTTCTTC. Its protein product is CASSESLRVGNEQFF.

This sequence joins TRBV27 and TRBJ2-2, with D maybe TRBD1 (7 bases). This CDR3 has 16 amino acids. V was cut by 6 bases and J by 5 bases, with 19 bases left in between. Germline V CDR1 and CDR2: MNHEY, SMNVEV (reference sequence). The CDR3 coding sequence is TGTGCCAGCAGGGAGGGTACAGGGGCTACTACCGGGGAGCTGTTTTTT. Protein product: CASREGTGATTGELFF.

V gene TRBV2 combines with J gene TRBJ2-7; tentative D call: TRBD2 (6 bases). This CDR3 has 18 residues. Germline loops: CDR1 SNHLY, CDR2 FYNNEI. Trimming took 10 bases from V and 7 from J, leaving 35 bases between them. CDR3 residues: CATSSVPIYGSSKMEQYF. CDR3 sequence (DNA): TGTGCCACCTCATCGGTCCCGATTTACGGGAGTTCGAAAATGGAGCAGTACTTC. Full variable domain (outside the CDR3, taken from reference TRBV2 and TRBJ2-7): EPEVTQTPSHQVTQMGQEVILRCVPISNHLYFYWYRQILGQKVEFLVSFYNNEISEKSEIFDDQFSVERPDGSNFTLKIRSTKLEDSAMYFCATSSVPIYGSSKMEQYFGPGTRLTVT.

For this clone: The same CDR3 also results from other DNA sequences found in this sample. This chain joins TRBV27 and TRBJ2-7, with D unresolved. Germline loops: CDR1 MNHEY, CDR2 SMNVEV (reference sequence). V was clipped by 3 bases and J by 2 bases, with 8 bases between them. CDR3 length: 13 residues. CDR3 residues: CASSFGETYEQYF. CDR3 coding DNA: TGTGCCAGCAGTTTTGGTGAAACCTACGAGCAGTACTTC.